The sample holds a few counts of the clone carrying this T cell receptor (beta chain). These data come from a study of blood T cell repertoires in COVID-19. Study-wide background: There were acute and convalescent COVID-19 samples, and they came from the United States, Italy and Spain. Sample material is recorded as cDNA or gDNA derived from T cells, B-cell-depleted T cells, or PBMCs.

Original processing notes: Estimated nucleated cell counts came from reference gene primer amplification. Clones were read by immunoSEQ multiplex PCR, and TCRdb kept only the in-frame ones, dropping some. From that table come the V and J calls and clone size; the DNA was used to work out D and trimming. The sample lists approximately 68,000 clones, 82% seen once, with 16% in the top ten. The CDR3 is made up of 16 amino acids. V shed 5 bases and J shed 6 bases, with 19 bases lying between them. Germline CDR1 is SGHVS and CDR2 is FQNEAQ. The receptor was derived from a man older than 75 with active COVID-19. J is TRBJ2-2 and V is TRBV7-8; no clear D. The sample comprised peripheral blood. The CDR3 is CASSQTGSLVAGELFF. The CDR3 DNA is TGTGCCAGCAGCCAAACGGGTAGCCTGGTCGCCGGGGAGCTGTTTTTT. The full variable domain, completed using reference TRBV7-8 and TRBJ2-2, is GAGVSQSPRYKVAKRGQDVALRCDPISGHVSLFWYQQALGQGPEFLTYFQNEAQLDKSGLPSDRFFAERPEGSVSTLKIQRTQQEDSAVYLCASSQTGSLVAGELFFGEGSRLTVL.